This T cell receptor (beta chain) was captured in a study of T cell responses to AZD1222 COVID-19 vaccine. The study, taken as a whole, reports: Seropositivity was recorded at baseline in only a handful of AZD1222 recipients. Without day 14 samples, only post-peak T cell repertoires were studied.

There are 16 residues in the CDR3. The germline CDR1 and CDR2 sequences are MNHEY and SMNVEV (reference sequence). The V and J ends lost 5 bases and 8 bases respectively, with 24 bases between them. Details on this clone: The antigen is not known.

TCRdb's copy holds only in-frame clones and misses some; the assay was immunoSEQ multiplex PCR. The table includes fewer than 150,000 clones, 70% to 90% detected once. The chain joins TRBV27 to TRBJ1-2; D is possibly TRBD1 (5 bases). Material: peripheral blood, obtained on day 0 of AZD1222 vaccination. The sequence derives from an adult in good health. The CDR3 protein is CASSPIWRGRQRGYTF. The DNA for the CDR3 is TGTGCCAGCAGTCCCATCTGGCGGGGCCGCCAACGAGGCTACACCTTC.